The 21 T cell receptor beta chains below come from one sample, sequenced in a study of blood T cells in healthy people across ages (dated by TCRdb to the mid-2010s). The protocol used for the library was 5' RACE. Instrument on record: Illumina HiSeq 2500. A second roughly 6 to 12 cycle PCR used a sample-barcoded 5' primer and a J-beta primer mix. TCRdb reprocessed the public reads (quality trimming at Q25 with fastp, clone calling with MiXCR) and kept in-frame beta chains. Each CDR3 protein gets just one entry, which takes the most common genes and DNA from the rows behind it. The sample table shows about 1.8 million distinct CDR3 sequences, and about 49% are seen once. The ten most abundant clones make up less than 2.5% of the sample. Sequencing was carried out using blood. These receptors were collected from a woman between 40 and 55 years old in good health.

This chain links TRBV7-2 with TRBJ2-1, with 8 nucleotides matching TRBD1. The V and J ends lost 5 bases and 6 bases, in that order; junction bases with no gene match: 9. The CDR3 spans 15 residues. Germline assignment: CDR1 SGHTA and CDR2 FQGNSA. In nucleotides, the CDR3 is TGTGCCAGCAGCCCCCAGGGGACAGGTCTCAATGAGCAGTTCTTC. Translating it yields CASSPQGTGLNEQFF.

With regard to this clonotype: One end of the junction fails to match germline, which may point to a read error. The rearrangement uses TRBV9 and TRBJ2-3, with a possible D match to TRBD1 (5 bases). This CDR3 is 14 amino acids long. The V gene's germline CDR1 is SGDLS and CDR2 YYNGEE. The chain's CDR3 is CAGSVARDTDTQYF. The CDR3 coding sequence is TGTGCCGGCAGCGTAGCCAGGGACACAGATACGCAGTATTTT.

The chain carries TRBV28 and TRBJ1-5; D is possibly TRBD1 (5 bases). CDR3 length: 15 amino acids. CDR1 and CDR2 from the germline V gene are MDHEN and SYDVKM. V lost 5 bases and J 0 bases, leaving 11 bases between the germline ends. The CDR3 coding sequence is TGTGCCAGCAGTGAACAGGTGGATAGCAATCAGCCCCAGCATTTT. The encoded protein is CASSEQVDSNQPQHF.

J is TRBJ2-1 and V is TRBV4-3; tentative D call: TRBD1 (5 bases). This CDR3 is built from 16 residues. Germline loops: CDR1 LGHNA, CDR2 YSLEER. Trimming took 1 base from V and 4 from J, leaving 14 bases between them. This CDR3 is CASSQAKGPQYNEQFF. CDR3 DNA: TGCGCCAGCAGCCAAGCCAAGGGGCCTCAATACAATGAGCAGTTCTTC.

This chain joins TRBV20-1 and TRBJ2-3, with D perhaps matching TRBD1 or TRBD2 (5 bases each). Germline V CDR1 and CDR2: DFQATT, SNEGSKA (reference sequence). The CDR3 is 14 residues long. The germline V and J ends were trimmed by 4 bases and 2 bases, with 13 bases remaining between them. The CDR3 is CSAIRGVSTDTQYF. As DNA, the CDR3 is TGCAGTGCTATAAGAGGGGTATCCACAGATACGCAGTATTTT.

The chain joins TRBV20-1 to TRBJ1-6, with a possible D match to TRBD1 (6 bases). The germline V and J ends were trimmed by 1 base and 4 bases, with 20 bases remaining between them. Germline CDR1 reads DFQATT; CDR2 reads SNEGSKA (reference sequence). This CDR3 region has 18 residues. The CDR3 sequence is CSARAGPGGRRYNSPLHF. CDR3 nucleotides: TGCAGTGCTAGAGCAGGACCTGGGGGGCGGCGGTATAATTCACCCCTCCACTTT.

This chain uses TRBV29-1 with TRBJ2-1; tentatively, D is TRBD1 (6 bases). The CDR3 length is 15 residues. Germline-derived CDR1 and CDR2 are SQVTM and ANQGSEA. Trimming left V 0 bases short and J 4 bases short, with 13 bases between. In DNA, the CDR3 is TGCAGCGTTGAAGACGGAACAGGGATGTACAATGAGCAGTTCTTC. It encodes CSVEDGTGMYNEQFF.

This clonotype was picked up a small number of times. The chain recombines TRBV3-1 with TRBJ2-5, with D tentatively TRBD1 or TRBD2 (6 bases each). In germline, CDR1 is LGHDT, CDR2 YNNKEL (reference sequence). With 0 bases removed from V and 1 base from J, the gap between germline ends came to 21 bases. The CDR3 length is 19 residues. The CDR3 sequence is CASSQDSDPRPGAQETQYF. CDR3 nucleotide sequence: TGTGCCAGCAGCCAAGATAGTGATCCCCGACCGGGGGCCCAAGAGACCCAGTACTTC.

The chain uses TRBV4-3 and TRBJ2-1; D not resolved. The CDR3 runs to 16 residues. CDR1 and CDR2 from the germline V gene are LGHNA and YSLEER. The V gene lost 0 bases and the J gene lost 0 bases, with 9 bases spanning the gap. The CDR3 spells CASSQDVPGSYNEQFF. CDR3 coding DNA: TGCGCCAGCAGCCAAGACGTGCCGGGCTCCTACAATGAGCAGTTCTTC.

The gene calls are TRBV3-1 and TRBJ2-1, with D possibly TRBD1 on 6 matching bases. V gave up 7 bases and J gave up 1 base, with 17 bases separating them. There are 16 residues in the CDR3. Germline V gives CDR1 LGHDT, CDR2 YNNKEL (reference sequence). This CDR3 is CASTEGRQGSYNEQFF. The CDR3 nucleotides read TGTGCCAGCACCGAAGGGCGTCAGGGGTCCTACAATGAGCAGTTCTTC.

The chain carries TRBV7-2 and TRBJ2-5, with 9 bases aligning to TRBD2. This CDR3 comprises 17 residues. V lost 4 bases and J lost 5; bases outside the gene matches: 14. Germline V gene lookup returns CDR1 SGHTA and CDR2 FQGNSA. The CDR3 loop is CASSSFSGGLRGETQYF. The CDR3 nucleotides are TGTGCCAGCAGCTCCTTTAGCGGGGGACTACGGGGGGAGACCCAGTACTTC. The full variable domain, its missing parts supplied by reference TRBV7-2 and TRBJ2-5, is GAGVSQSPSNKVTEKGKDVELRCDPISGHTALYWYRQSLGQGLEFLIYFQGNSAPDKSGLPSDRFSAERTGGSVSTLTIQRTQQEDSAVYLCASSSFSGGLRGETQYFGPGTRLLVL.

In DNA form, the CDR3 reads TGTGCCAGCAGCTTAGCCCCCAATCCCAGCGGGGACTATGGCTACACCTTC. Amino acid sequence: CASSLAPNPSGDYGYTF. This chain joins TRBV11-1 and TRBJ1-2, with D unclear. The germline gives CDR1 SGHAT, CDR2 FQDESV (reference sequence). Trimming removed 0 bases at V and 3 bases at J, with 17 bases between. This CDR3 is 17 amino acids long.

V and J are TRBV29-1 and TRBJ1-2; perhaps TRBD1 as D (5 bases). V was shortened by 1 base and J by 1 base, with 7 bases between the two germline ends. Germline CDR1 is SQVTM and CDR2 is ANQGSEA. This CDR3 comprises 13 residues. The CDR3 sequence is CSVEGGVNYGYTF. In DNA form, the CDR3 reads TGCAGCGTTGAAGGGGGGGTTAACTATGGCTACACCTTC.

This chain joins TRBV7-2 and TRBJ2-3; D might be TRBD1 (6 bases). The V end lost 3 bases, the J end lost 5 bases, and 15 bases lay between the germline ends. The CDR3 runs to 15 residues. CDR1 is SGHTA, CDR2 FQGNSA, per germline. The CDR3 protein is CASSLDRGKIDTQYF. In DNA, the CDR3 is TGTGCCAGCAGCTTGGATAGGGGGAAAATAGATACGCAGTATTTT.

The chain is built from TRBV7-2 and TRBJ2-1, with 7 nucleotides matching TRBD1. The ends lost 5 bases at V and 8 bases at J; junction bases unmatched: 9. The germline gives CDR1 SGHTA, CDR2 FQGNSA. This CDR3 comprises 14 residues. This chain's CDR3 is CASSVGQGVYEQFF. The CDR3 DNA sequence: TGTGCCAGCAGCGTCGGGCAGGGGGTGTATGAGCAGTTCTTC.

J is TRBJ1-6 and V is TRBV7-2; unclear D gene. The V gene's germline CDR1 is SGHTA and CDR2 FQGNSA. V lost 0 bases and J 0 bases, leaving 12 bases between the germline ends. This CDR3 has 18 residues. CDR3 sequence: CASSLAPPQSSYNSPLHF. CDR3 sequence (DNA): TGTGCCAGCAGCTTAGCTCCCCCACAAAGCTCCTATAATTCACCCCTCCACTTT.

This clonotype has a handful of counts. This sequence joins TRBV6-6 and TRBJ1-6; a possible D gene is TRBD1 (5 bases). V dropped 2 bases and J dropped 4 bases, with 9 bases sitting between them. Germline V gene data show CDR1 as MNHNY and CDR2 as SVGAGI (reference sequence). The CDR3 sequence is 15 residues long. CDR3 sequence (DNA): TGTGCCAGCAGTTACCGGGACGGATATAATTCACCCCTCCACTTT. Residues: CASSYRDGYNSPLHF.

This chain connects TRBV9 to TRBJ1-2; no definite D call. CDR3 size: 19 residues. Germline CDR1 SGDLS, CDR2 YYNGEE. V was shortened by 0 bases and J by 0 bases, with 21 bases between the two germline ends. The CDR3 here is CASSVVAGPSIYPNYGYTF. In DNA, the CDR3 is TGTGCCAGCAGCGTAGTTGCCGGGCCTAGTATCTACCCTAACTATGGCTACACCTTC.

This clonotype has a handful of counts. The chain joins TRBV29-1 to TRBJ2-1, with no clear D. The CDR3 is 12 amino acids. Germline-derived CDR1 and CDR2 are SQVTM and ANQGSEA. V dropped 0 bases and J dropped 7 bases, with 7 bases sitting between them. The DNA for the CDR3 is TGCAGCGTTGAAGATAAATTAAATGAGCAGTTCTTC. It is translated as CSVEDKLNEQFF.

CDR3 nucleotides: TGTGCCAGCAGCCAAGAAGTTGACAGGGACTATGGCTACACCTTC. It encodes CASSQEVDRDYGYTF. The chain carries TRBV4-2 and TRBJ1-2; TRBD1 matches 7 bases. This CDR3 is built from 15 residues. Trimming removed 0 bases from V and 3 bases from J; junction bases left unmatched: 4. The germline CDR1 and CDR2 sequences are LGHNA and YNFKEQ.

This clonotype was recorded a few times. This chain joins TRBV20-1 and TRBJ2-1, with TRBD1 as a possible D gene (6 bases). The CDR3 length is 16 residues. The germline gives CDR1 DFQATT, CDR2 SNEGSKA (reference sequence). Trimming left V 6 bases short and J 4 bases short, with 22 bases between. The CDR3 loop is CSATPSTGMSYNEQFF. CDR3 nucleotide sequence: TGCAGTGCGACACCCTCAACAGGGATGAGTTACAATGAGCAGTTCTTC.